This T cell receptor beta chain was documented in a study of cytomegalovirus exposure and HLA in healthy donors. Notes on the study in general: Within an earlier analysis, most TCR beta V segments proved productive either about 90% or about 30% of the time. An assumption of roughly uniform sequencing depth across donors underlay the presence/absence analyses. Reports credit the classifier with highly specific, highly sensitive diagnosis of cytomegalovirus status.

The PCR ran on 60 Vbeta and 13 Jbeta primers. Clones were read by immunoSEQ multiplex PCR, and TCRdb kept only the in-frame ones, dropping some. This sample has around 160,000 clones; around 68% occur once, and the top ten carry approximately 1.3%. This CDR3 comprises 15 residues. Germline V gene lookup returns CDR1 SGHDT and CDR2 YYEEEE. V gave up 1 base and J gave up 0 bases; unmatched junction bases: 2. Concerning this clone: Its cognate antigen is unknown.

This clonotype was obtained from a man in his fifties or sixties in good health and CMV-seronegative. V usage is TRBV5-6 and J usage is TRBJ2-3; 7 bases are a match to TRBD1. The sequenced sample consisted of PBMCs. The CDR3 nucleotides read TGTGCCAGCAGCTTGCCGACAGGGAGCACAGATACGCAGTATTTT. As protein: CASSLPTGSTDTQYF.